The rows below give T cell receptor beta chains drawn from one sample of a study of identical twins. TCRdb used MiXCR to reprocess the 5' RACE reads, holding one entry per CDR3 protein. The sample includes 150,000 or so distinct CDR3 sequences, roughly 3.3% seen only once; the top ten take 7.5% to 8.5%. Material: memory T cells sorted from blood. The origin of the receptors is a young man in good health. CDR3s include the opening cysteine and the closing phenylalanine or tryptophan. D genes are given only for firm matches. Rows may omit the clone size; those that give it use once, few, many or a size class.

j_gene,d_gene,v_gene,abundance,CDR3nt,CDR3aa
TRBJ2-4,.,TRBV6-1,many,TGTGCCAGTGCCCCGGGCCCGGGGGCGGGAGTTGTCTACTTC,CASAPGPGAGVVYF
TRBJ2-3,TRBD1,TRBV6-1,few,TGTGCCAGCAGTGCGTACAGGGGGAACGCAGATACGCAGTATTTT,CASSAYRGNADTQYF
TRBJ2-1,.,TRBV3-1,many,TGTGCCAGCAGCCCCGGGAGGGGGCCCTACAATGAGCAGTTCTTC,CASSPGRGPYNEQFF
TRBJ1-2,TRBD1,TRBV6-1,many,TGTGCCAGCAGAGACGGACAGGTCGGAGGCTACACCTTC,CASRDGQVGGYTF
TRBJ2-2,.,TRBV5-5,many,TGTGCCAGCAGCCCTTCGATAGGGGAGCTGTTTTTT,CASSPSIGELFF
TRBJ1-2,.,TRBV29-1,many,TGCAGCGTAGGACGAGGCTATGGCTACACCTTC,CSVGRGYGYTF
TRBJ2-5,.,TRBV6-1,many,TGTGCCAGCGACCCTATGCGGGGATTGGAGACCCAGTACTTC,CASDPMRGLETQYF
TRBJ1-2,.,TRBV30,few,TGTGCCTGGAGAAGGAGCGGGGGCTACACCTTC,CAWRRSGGYTF
TRBJ2-6,TRBD1,TRBV20-1,many,TGCAGTGCTAGAGCTCCCGGGACAGGGAGTGCTGGGGCCAACGTCCTGACTTTC,CSARAPGTGSAGANVLTF
TRBJ1-5,.,TRBV25-1,many,TGTGCCAGCAGTGAAGGACTGTATAGCAATCAGCCCCAGCATTTT,CASSEGLYSNQPQHF
TRBJ2-1,.,TRBV20-1,many,TGCAGTGCGCCTAACTATTGGGGGAACAATGAGCAGTTCTTC,CSAPNYWGNNEQFF
TRBJ1-3,.,TRBV18,.,TGTGCCAGCTCACCACCGGAGGGTTCATCTGGAAACACCATATATTTT,CASSPPEGSSGNTIYF
TRBJ2-4,.,TRBV20-1,.,TGCAGTTCCCGAGCGGCGGCGGCCAAAAACATTCAGTACTTC,CSSRAAAAKNIQYF
TRBJ1-5,.,TRBV7-8,few,TGTGCCAGCAGCTTAGGAGGGCGCGAGCCCCAGCATTTT,CASSLGGREPQHF
TRBJ2-4,.,TRBV6-5,many,TGTGCCAGCAGTTACTCGATATCCGGGGGCAAAAACATTCAGTACTTC,CASSYSISGGKNIQYF
TRBJ2-7,.,TRBV20-1,many,TGCAGTGCTCCCACAAGGGAGAGCTCCTACGAGCAGTACTTC,CSAPTRESSYEQYF